In this sample, the clone carrying this T cell receptor beta chain turned up once. The sample is drawn from a study of Graves' ophthalmopathy and Graves' hyperthyroidism. As for the study in general: Hyperthyroidism qualified as stable when ophthalmopathy did not develop within 18 months of follow-up.

Amplification targeted the TCR beta CDR3 regions, with RNA transcripts as the source material. The first-round RT-PCR employed HTBI primers together with the Qiagen OneStep RT-PCR kit. A multiplex PCR was then performed as the second round. TCRdb analysed the multiplex PCR reads with MiXCR anew, one entry per CDR3 protein. Of over a million distinct CDR3 sequences listed, less than 45% were seen once; the top ten hold 11%. Germline trimming cut 6 bases from V and 4 bases from J; bases unmatched to any gene: 6. The CDR3 consists of 16 residues. CDR1 is SNHLY and CDR2 is FYNNEI in the germline V gene. The rearrangement uses TRBV2 and TRBJ2-6; 10 nucleotides line up with TRBD1. This receptor was obtained from an adult man with Graves' hyperthyroidism. What was sequenced was peripheral blood or thyroid tissue (not recorded which). In DNA form, the CDR3 reads TGTGCCAGCAGGCCGGGACAGGGGCCAGGGGCCAACGTCCTGACTTTC. This codes for CASRPGQGPGANVLTF.